Following are 16 T cell receptor beta chains from one sample sequenced in a study of identifying expanded T cells in peripheral blood. Clones were read by immunoSEQ multiplex PCR, and TCRdb kept only the in-frame ones, dropping some. Seen here are 60,000 to 70,000 clones, over 75% observed once, and the top ten hold 19%. Sequenced input: blood. The receptors were gathered from a person aged 18-69 years in good health.

The chain has TRBV6-1 and TRBJ1-5; D remains unclear. Germline V gene lookup returns CDR1 MNHNS and CDR2 SASEGT. The CDR3 contains 15 residues. V was trimmed by 6 bases and J by 0 bases, leaving 12 bases between them. In nucleotides, the CDR3 is TGTGCCAGCAGAGGCGATGCTTATAGCAATCAGCCCCAGCATTTT. As protein: CASRGDAYSNQPQHF.

The rearrangement links TRBV10-1 to TRBJ2-1, with a weak D call TRBD1 (5 bases). From germline, CDR1 is WNHNN and CDR2 SYGVQD (reference sequence). Trimming took 3 bases from V and 6 from J, leaving 9 bases between them. CDR3 length: 13 amino acids. CDR3 sequence reads: CASSDRVGNEQFF. The DNA of the CDR3 is TGCGCCAGCAGTGACAGGGTTGGCAATGAGCAGTTCTTC.

The rearrangement links TRBV19 to TRBJ1-5, with D possibly TRBD1 on 6 matching bases. CDR3 length: 14 residues. Germline-derived CDR1 and CDR2 are LNHDA and SQIVND (reference sequence). Between the trimmed V and J ends, which lost 1 base and 5 bases, there was a span of 9 bases. The CDR3 DNA reads TGTGCCAGTAGTATAGTAGCAGGGGATCAGCCCCAGCATTTT. Its protein is CASSIVAGDQPQHF. The complete variable domain, with remaining parts taken from reference TRBV19 and TRBJ1-5, reads DGGITQSPKYLFRKEGQNVTLSCEQNLNHDAMYWYRQDPGQGLRLIYYSQIVNDFQKGDIAEGYSVSREKKESFPLTVTSAQKNPTAFYLCASSIVAGDQPQHFGDGTRLSIL.

The J gene is TRBJ2-3, the V gene TRBV12-5; D is undetermined. V lost 4 bases to trimming and J lost 2 bases, with 4 bases between them. This CDR3 has 12 residues. Germline-derived CDR1 and CDR2 are LGHNT and FRNRAP. The chain's CDR3 is CASGYYTDTQYF. The CDR3 DNA reads TGTGCTAGTGGTTACTACACAGATACGCAGTATTTT.

V gene TRBV5-1 combines with J gene TRBJ2-5; D not resolved. Trimming cost V 0 bases and J 5 bases, with 8 bases left between them. Germline lookup yields CDR1 SGHRS and CDR2 YFSETQ. This CDR3 has 13 amino acids. Here the CDR3 reads CASSLAEFETQYF. CDR3 DNA: TGCGCCAGCAGCTTGGCCGAATTTGAGACCCAGTACTTC.

The chain carries TRBV7-9 and TRBJ2-1, with TRBD2 as a possible D gene (6 bases). The ends were cut back, 5 bases at V and 6 bases at J, with 17 bases in the middle. CDR3 length equals 15 residues. Germline CDR1 is SEHNR and CDR2 is FQNEAQ (reference sequence). CDR3 region: CASSPRLDTTNEQFF. The CDR3, as DNA: TGTGCCAGCAGCCCCCGACTAGATACAACCAATGAGCAGTTCTTC.

This chain uses TRBV30 with TRBJ2-3, with TRBD1 as a possible D gene (5 bases). V dropped 4 bases and J dropped 0 bases, with 11 bases sitting between them. Germline loops: CDR1 GTSNPN, CDR2 SVGIG (reference sequence). The CDR3 is 14 amino acids. CDR3 sequence reads: CAWNPGPSTDTQYF. CDR3 in DNA: TGTGCCTGGAACCCAGGGCCCAGCACAGATACGCAGTATTTT.

V usage is TRBV6-5 and J usage is TRBJ2-7; no definite D call. V was clipped by 2 bases and J by 0 bases, with 14 bases between them. The CDR3 sequence is 16 residues long. Germline CDR1 reads MNHEY; CDR2 reads SVGAGI. The CDR3 loop reads CASSYPEVSYSYEQYV. The CDR3 nucleotides read TGTGCCAGCAGTTACCCAGAGGTAAGTTACTCCTACGAGCAGTACGTC.

The chain combines TRBV14 with TRBJ1-3, with unresolved D. V was trimmed by 4 bases and J by 8 bases, leaving 15 bases between them. Germline V gives CDR1 SGHDN, CDR2 FVKESK. This CDR3 has 14 amino acids. The CDR3 protein is CASSPNRLRDTIYF. CDR3 DNA: TGTGCCAGCAGCCCAAATCGCCTTAGGGACACCATATATTTT.

The genes are TRBV19 and TRBJ2-7, with TRBD1 matching over 9 bases. The CDR3 extends over 15 amino acids. Germline CDR1 is LNHDA and CDR2 is SQIVND (reference sequence). With V trimmed by 5 bases and J by 3 bases, 8 bases remained unmatched. As DNA, the CDR3 is TGTGCCAGTAGTCCAACCGGGACAGGGTACTACGAGCAGTACTTC. Protein product: CASSPTGTGYYEQYF.

The chain carries TRBV19 and TRBJ1-2, with D uncertain. This CDR3 spans 13 amino acids. The germline CDR1 and CDR2 sequences are LNHDA and SQIVND (reference sequence). V was cut by 5 bases and J by 6 bases, with 13 bases left in between. CDR3 residues: CASSPPRRDGYTF. CDR3 coding DNA: TGTGCCAGTAGTCCCCCCCGGCGGGATGGCTACACCTTC. Complete variable domain (other parts from reference TRBV19 and TRBJ1-2): DGGITQSPKYLFRKEGQNVTLSCEQNLNHDAMYWYRQDPGQGLRLIYYSQIVNDFQKGDIAEGYSVSREKKESFPLTVTSAQKNPTAFYLCASSPPRRDGYTFGSGTRLTVV.

V and J are TRBV2 and TRBJ2-7; 9 bases match TRBD1. The CDR3 has 14 amino acids. CDR1 SNHLY and CDR2 FYNNEI come from the germline V gene. V lost 6 bases to trimming and J lost 5 bases; unmatched junction nucleotides: 8. This CDR3 reads CASRVGTGRHEQYF. The CDR3 coding sequence is TGTGCCAGCAGAGTGGGGACAGGGCGGCACGAGCAGTACTTC.

A few counts support this clone. The chain combines TRBV25-1 with TRBJ1-2, with 10 bases that match TRBD1. Losses at the gene ends were 8 bases for V and 1 base for J; bases not matched to a gene: 7. CDR3 length equals 15 residues. Germline CDR1 reads MGHDK; CDR2 reads SYGVNS. This CDR3 is CASRDRGKYNYGYTF. DNA for the CDR3: TGTGCCAGCCGGGACAGGGGAAAGTATAACTATGGCTACACCTTC.

This clone was seen at least ten times. This sequence joins TRBV9 and TRBJ1-3; maybe TRBD1 (5 bases). The length of the CDR3 is 16 residues. Germline V gives CDR1 SGDLS, CDR2 YYNGEE. V dropped 0 bases and J dropped 2 bases, with 12 bases sitting between them. The CDR3 region has the DNA TGTGCCAGCAGCGTAGGGGCAGGGAGGCCTGGAAACACCATATATTTT. Protein product: CASSVGAGRPGNTIYF.

The chain has TRBV20-1 and TRBJ2-5; D not certain. V gave up 3 bases and J gave up 2 bases, with 4 bases separating them. The CDR3 is 11 residues long. Germline lookup yields CDR1 DFQATT and CDR2 SNEGSKA (reference sequence). This CDR3 is CSASPQETQYF. In nucleotides, the CDR3 is TGCAGTGCTAGCCCGCAAGAGACCCAGTACTTC.

This chain uses TRBV28 with TRBJ2-2, with D tentatively TRBD2 (5 bases). Germline CDR1 is MDHEN and CDR2 is SYDVKM. The CDR3 has 14 residues. The V end lost 5 bases, the J end lost 2 bases, and 9 bases lay between the germline ends. The CDR3 region has the DNA TGTGCCAGCAGTACCGGGGTTAACACCGGGGAGCTGTTTTTT. This codes for CASSTGVNTGELFF.